The T cell receptor (beta chain) described here comes from a study of PD-1 blockade in classical Hodgkin lymphoma. Looking at the study overall: Patients got intravenous nivolumab 3 mg/kg every 2 weeks.

The assay was immunoSEQ multiplex PCR, and TCRdb's table has in-frame clones only and misses some. The sample gives about 100,000 clones, around 89% of which show up once; 5% to 7.5% is in the top ten. Each and every patient relapsed after autologous stem cell transplantation, and patients got differing brentuximab vedotin exposure. CDR1 is LNHDA, CDR2 SQIVND, per germline (reference sequence). With V trimmed by 6 bases and J by 1 base, 2 bases remained unmatched. This CDR3 region has 15 residues. The clonotype comes from a human donor with classical Hodgkin lymphoma. The chain combines TRBV19 with TRBJ2-2, with 10 positions matching TRBD2. Sequenced here: peripheral blood mononuclear cells (PBMCs), sampled before the second cycle of nivolumab. The CDR3 nucleotides read TGTGCCAGTAGACGACTAGCGGGGAACACCGGGGAGCTGTTTTTT. It specifies CASRRLAGNTGELFF.